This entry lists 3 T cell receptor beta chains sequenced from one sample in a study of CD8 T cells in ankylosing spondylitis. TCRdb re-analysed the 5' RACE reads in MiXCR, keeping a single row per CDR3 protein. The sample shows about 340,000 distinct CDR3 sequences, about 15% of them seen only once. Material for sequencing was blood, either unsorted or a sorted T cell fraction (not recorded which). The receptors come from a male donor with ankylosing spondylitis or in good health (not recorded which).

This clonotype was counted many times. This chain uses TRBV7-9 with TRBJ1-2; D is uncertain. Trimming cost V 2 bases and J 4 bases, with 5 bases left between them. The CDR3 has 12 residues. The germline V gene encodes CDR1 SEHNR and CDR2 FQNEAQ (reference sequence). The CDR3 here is CASSLWSYGYTF. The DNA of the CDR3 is TGTGCCAGCAGCTTATGGAGCTATGGCTACACCTTC.

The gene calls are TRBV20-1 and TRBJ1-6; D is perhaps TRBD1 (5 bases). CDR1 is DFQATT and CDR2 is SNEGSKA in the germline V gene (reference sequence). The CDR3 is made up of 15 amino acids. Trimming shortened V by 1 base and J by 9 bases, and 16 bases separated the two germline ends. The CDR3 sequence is CSARVVAGEGSPLHF. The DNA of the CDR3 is TGCAGTGCTAGAGTAGTAGCGGGGGAAGGTTCACCCCTCCACTTT.

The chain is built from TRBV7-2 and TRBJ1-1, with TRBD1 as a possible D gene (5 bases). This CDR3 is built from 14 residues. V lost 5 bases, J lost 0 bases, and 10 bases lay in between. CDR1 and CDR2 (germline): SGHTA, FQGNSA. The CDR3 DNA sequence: TGTGCCAGCAGCCCAAGACAGATGAACACTGAAGCTTTCTTT. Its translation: CASSPRQMNTEAFF.